Shown below are 25 T cell receptor beta chains from a single sample sequenced in a study of blood T cells in healthy people across ages. Using a J-beta primer mix together with a sample-barcoded 5' primer, a second PCR was run for about 7 to 12 cycles. TCRdb redid the calling of the 5' RACE reads with MiXCR, one entry per CDR3 protein. The top ten hold roughly 19% of the sample, which has about 730,000 distinct CDR3 sequences, roughly 41% seen once. Input material: blood. These receptors were collected from a woman between 55 and 75 years old in good health.

This clonotype has only one observation. The CDR3 here is CASSFTSGSEETQYF. The CDR3 region has the DNA TGTGCCAGCAGCTTTACTAGCGGGAGTGAGGAGACCCAGTACTTC. The chain has TRBV7-2 and TRBJ2-7; 11 bases are a match to TRBD2. The assigned J gene may be wrong: the sequence end matches TRBJ2-5 better. Per the germline V gene, CDR1 is SGHTA and CDR2 is FQGNSA. The CDR3 is 15 residues long.

This clonotype was counted ten times or more. The V and J genes are TRBV7-2 and TRBJ2-5; TRBD1 matches 11 bases. V dropped 4 bases and J dropped 5; count of bases not matched to a gene: 3. This CDR3 contains 14 residues. CDR1 SGHTA and CDR2 FQGNSA come from the germline V gene. CDR3 DNA: TGTGCCAGCAGCTCGGACAGGGGGCGGGAGACCCAGTACTTC. This gives the protein CASSSDRGRETQYF.

The V and J genes are TRBV24-1 and TRBJ2-5; D is unclear. The germline gives CDR1 KGHDR, CDR2 SFDVKD. The CDR3 sequence is 12 residues long. V gave up 8 bases and J gave up 11 bases, with 17 bases separating them. The CDR3 loop reads CATKGTHNEQYF. CDR3 DNA sequence: TGTGCCACCAAGGGAACCCACAATGAGCAGTACTTC.

In its sample, this clonotype was seen a few times. The J gene is TRBJ2-5, the V gene TRBV6-5; TRBD2 is a possible D gene (6 bases). The DNA end is a closer match to TRBJ2-7, so the J assignment may be wrong. The CDR3 covers 15 residues. CDR1 and CDR2 (germline): MNHEY, SVGAGI. The CDR3: CASNQVSAGKGEQYF. The CDR3 coding sequence is TGTGCCAGCAACCAAGTCTCTGCGGGAAAAGGCGAGCAGTACTTC.

This clonotype was detected only once. V is TRBV6-6 and J is TRBJ1-1; tentative D call: TRBD1 (5 bases). The CDR3 runs 13 residues. Germline V gene lookup returns CDR1 MNHNY and CDR2 SVGAGI (reference sequence). Between the trimmed V and J ends, which lost 6 bases and 0 bases, there was a span of 8 bases. The chain's CDR3 is CASRGLMNTEAFF. The CDR3 region has the DNA TGTGCCAGCAGGGGACTGATGAACACTGAAGCTTTCTTT.

This chain uses TRBV6-5 with TRBJ2-4; the D is unclear. CDR3 length equals 13 residues. Trimming cost V 2 bases and J 4 bases, with 6 bases left between them. Germline V gene data show CDR1 as MNHEY and CDR2 as SVGAGI. The CDR3 nucleotides are TGTGCCAGCAGTTACGGGCAGAAAAACATTCAGTACTTC. Residues: CASSYGQKNIQYF.

The chain has TRBV29-1 and TRBJ2-1; D is unresolved. The V end was cut by 2 bases, the J end by 3 bases, with 5 bases between. The CDR3 totals 12 residues. Germline CDR1 and CDR2: SQVTM and ANQGSEA. CDR3 protein: CSVESNYNEQFF. The CDR3 nucleotides read TGCAGCGTTGAAAGCAACTACAATGAGCAGTTCTTC.

This clonotype was seen only a few times. The genes are TRBV7-2 and TRBJ2-3; D is unclear. Germline V gene sequence: CDR1 SGHTA, CDR2 FQGNSA. CDR3 size: 13 residues. V was clipped by 5 bases and J by 6 bases, with 12 bases between them. This chain's CDR3 is CASSDSIVDTQYF. CDR3 in DNA: TGTGCCAGCAGCGATAGTATTGTGGATACGCAGTATTTT.

V and J are TRBV5-1 and TRBJ2-3, with 7 bases aligning to TRBD1. CDR3 length equals 15 residues. Germline CDR1 is SGHRS and CDR2 is YFSETQ. Trimming cost V 4 bases and J 0 bases; bases outside gene matches: 5. CDR3 in DNA: TGCGCCAGCAGCCATGACAGGGCCAGCACAGATACGCAGTATTTT. It specifies CASSHDRASTDTQYF.

V usage is TRBV18 and J usage is TRBJ2-5; 8 bases fit TRBD2. This CDR3 is built from 15 residues. The germline CDR1 and CDR2 sequences are KGHSH and LQKENI. Germline trimming cut 4 bases from V and 11 bases from J; bases unmatched to any gene: 15. The CDR3 coding sequence is TGTGCCAGCTCACTGACCGGGACTAGAGTCTTGGAGCAGTACTTC. The encoded protein is CASSLTGTRVLEQYF.

The chain recombines TRBV20-1 with TRBJ2-3; 13 positions match TRBD2. This CDR3 has 17 residues. In germline, CDR1 is DFQATT, CDR2 SNEGSKA (reference sequence). J gave up 1 base and V 5 bases, and 9 bases lay outside the gene matches. The CDR3 region is CSAFLGLAGVGTDTQYF. The CDR3 bases are TGCAGTGCTTTCTTAGGACTAGCGGGAGTTGGCACAGATACGCAGTATTTT.

This chain uses TRBV20-1 with TRBJ2-7, with 7 bases that match TRBD1. Germline-derived CDR1 and CDR2 are DFQATT and SNEGSKA (reference sequence). After removal of 6 bases from V and 0 bases from J, the junction contained 11 bases not matched to a gene. The CDR3 is 15 residues long. The DNA of the CDR3 is TGCAGTGCCCCTTTTACAGGGGCCCTCTCCTACGAGCAGTACTTC. It codes for CSAPFTGALSYEQYF.

This chain links TRBV6-5 with TRBJ2-5, with TRBD2 matching 11 bases. The V and J ends lost 4 bases and 11 bases, in that order; junction bases with no gene match: 15. Germline-derived CDR1 and CDR2 are MNHEY and SVGAGI. CDR3 length equals 16 residues. Written as DNA, the CDR3 is TGTGCCAGCAGTTCCCTCCGACTAGCGGGAAGAGGTGAGCAGTACTTC. It codes for CASSSLRLAGRGEQYF.

V gene TRBV12-3 or TRBV12-4 combines with J gene TRBJ2-5; D ambiguous. The CDR3 is 13 amino acids. The V gene lost 7 bases and the J gene lost 4 bases, with 13 bases spanning the gap. The CDR3 DNA reads TGTGCCAGCACCCTCTCCCTAGGAGAGACCCAGTACTTC. Translation gives CASTLSLGETQYF.

This rearrangement joins TRBV6-5 to TRBJ1-1; D might be TRBD1 (5 bases). V lost 2 bases, J lost 1 base, and 11 bases lay in between. The CDR3 is 15 amino acids. The germline V gene encodes CDR1 MNHEY and CDR2 SVGAGI. CDR3 DNA sequence: TGTGCCAGCAGTTACGGGACTTCTCCGAACACTGAAGCTTTCTTT. Amino acid sequence: CASSYGTSPNTEAFF.

The chain recombines TRBV6-5 with TRBJ1-2, with D unclear. With 6 bases removed from V and 4 bases from J, the gap between germline ends came to 18 bases. The germline gives CDR1 MNHEY, CDR2 SVGAGI. This CDR3 comprises 15 residues. CDR3 DNA sequence: TGTGCCAGCAGCAGACCGGGCCCAGACTTCTATGGCTACACCTTC. Protein sequence: CASSRPGPDFYGYTF.

This clonotype was seen just once. The genes are TRBV7-8 and TRBJ2-1; unclear D gene. Trimming took off 6 bases at V and 9 bases at J, with 15 bases between the two ends. The germline gives CDR1 SGHVS, CDR2 FQNEAQ. This CDR3 is 13 amino acids long. This CDR3 reads CASSIVGRSEQFF. CDR3 coding DNA: TGTGCCAGCAGTATAGTTGGGCGTAGTGAGCAGTTCTTC.

Of note for this clonotype: One end of the junction varies from germline; a read error may be responsible. V and J are TRBV5-5 and TRBJ2-1, with D hard to call. Germline CDR1 reads SGHKS; CDR2 reads YYEKEE (reference sequence). This CDR3 has 14 amino acids. CDR3 DNA: TGTGCCAGCAGCTTGGAGGCATCCTTCAATGAGCAGTTCTTC. It specifies CASSLEASFNEQFF.

Concerning this clonotype itself: A much larger clone differs by one base, so this may be a read error. The genes are TRBV7-8 and TRBJ2-5; D uncertain. The tail of the sequence fits TRBJ2-1 better, so the J call may be wrong. CDR1 and CDR2 (germline): SGHVS, FQNEAQ. This CDR3 region has 14 residues. CDR3 coding DNA: TGTGCCAGCAGCTTAGAGCGCGGCCAAGAGACCCAGTTCTTC. Amino acid sequence: CASSLERGQETQFF.

The V call is TRBV21-1, the J call TRBJ2-1; the table names TRBD2, a call not compared with the DNA. TRBV21-1 is noted as a pseudogene. The CDR3 is 18 residues long. CDR3 nucleotide sequence: TGTGCCAGCAGCAGGCTCACCCCTACTAGCGGAGACTCCTACGAGCAGTTCTTC. Protein sequence: CASSRLTPTSGDSYEQFF.

CDR3 bases: TGCAGTGCTAAAGATTGGACTAGCGGGAGGTCGGGTGAGCAGTTCTTC. Translating it yields CSAKDWTSGRSGEQFF. The J gene is TRBJ2-1, the V gene TRBV20-1; 14 positions match TRBD2. The trim removed 4 bases at V and 9 bases at J, leaving 11 bases unmatched. Germline CDR1 DFQATT, CDR2 SNEGSKA (reference sequence). The CDR3 is made up of 16 amino acids.

This clonotype occurred a few times. This chain connects TRBV7-2 to TRBJ2-3, with D possibly being TRBD2 (7 bases). V lost 8 bases, J lost 2 bases, and 23 bases lay in between. The CDR3 length is 17 residues. CDR1 and CDR2 (germline): SGHTA, FQGNSA. The CDR3 is CASPSHGGGGDTDTQYF. Written as DNA, the CDR3 is TGTGCCAGCCCCTCCCATGGGGGAGGGGGGGACACAGATACGCAGTATTTT. Full variable domain (rest looked up from reference TRBV7-2 and TRBJ2-3): GAGVSQSPSNKVTEKGKDVELRCDPISGHTALYWYRQSLGQGLEFLIYFQGNSAPDKSGLPSDRFSAERTGGSVSTLTIQRTQQEDSAVYLCASPSHGGGGDTDTQYFGPGTRLTVL.

The chain has TRBV7-2 and TRBJ2-5, with TRBD2 identical over 15 bases. Germline V gene sequence: CDR1 SGHTA, CDR2 FQGNSA. This CDR3 is built from 17 residues. V dropped 5 bases and J dropped 2; count of bases not matched to a gene: 6. The CDR3 bases are TGTGCCAGCAGCGTGGGACTAGCGGGGGGAAATCAAGAGACCCAGTACTTC. The encoded protein is CASSVGLAGGNQETQYF.

The CDR3 coding sequence is TGCAGTGCCCTACTAGCGGGGGAAAACATTCAGTACTTC. Translation: CSALLAGENIQYF. V gene TRBV20-1 combines with J gene TRBJ2-4; 11 positions agree with TRBD2. The junction had 3 bases not matched to a gene; V was cut back by 6 bases and J by 5 bases. The CDR3 is made up of 13 amino acids. CDR1 and CDR2 from the germline V gene are DFQATT and SNEGSKA (reference sequence).

The J gene is TRBJ2-1, the V gene TRBV7-9; D not certain. CDR1 is SEHNR and CDR2 is FQNEAQ in the germline V gene (reference sequence). The CDR3 totals 15 residues. V was pared by 5 bases and J by 2 bases, with 13 bases between. The CDR3 region is CASSPAAPAYNEQFF. CDR3 nucleotide sequence: TGTGCCAGCAGCCCCGCTGCCCCGGCCTACAATGAGCAGTTCTTC.